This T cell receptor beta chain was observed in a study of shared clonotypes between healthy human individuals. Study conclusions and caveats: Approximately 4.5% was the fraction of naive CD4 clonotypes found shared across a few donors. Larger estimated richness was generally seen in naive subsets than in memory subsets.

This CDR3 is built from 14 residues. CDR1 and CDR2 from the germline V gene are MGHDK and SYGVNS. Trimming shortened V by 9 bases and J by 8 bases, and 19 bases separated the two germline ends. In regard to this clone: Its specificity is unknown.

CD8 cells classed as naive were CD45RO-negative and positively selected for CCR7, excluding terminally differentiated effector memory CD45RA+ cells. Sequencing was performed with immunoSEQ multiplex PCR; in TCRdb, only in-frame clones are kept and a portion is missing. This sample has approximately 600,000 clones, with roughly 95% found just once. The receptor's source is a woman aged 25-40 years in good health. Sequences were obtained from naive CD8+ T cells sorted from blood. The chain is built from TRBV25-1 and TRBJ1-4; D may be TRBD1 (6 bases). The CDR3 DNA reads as TGTGCCAGTATGGGCCGGGACACCAAAGAAAAACTGTTTTTT. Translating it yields CASMGRDTKEKLFF.